The 8 T cell receptor beta chains given below trace back to one sample, sequenced in a study of cytomegalovirus exposure and HLA in healthy donors. This PCR relied on a set of 60 Vbeta primers and 13 Jbeta primers. Data came from immunoSEQ multiplex PCR; TCRdb stores just in-frame clones and leaves some out. The repertoire has tens of thousands of clones, roughly 79% of them found once; the top ten carry about 6%. What was sequenced was PBMCs. All receptors come from a man aged 50 to 59 in good health and CMV-seronegative.

The chain combines TRBV19 with TRBJ2-1; 9 nucleotides match TRBD1. Looked up from germline, CDR1 is LNHDA and CDR2 is SQIVND (reference sequence). V lost 2 bases and J lost 9; bases outside the gene matches: 5. There are 14 residues in the CDR3. The CDR3 spells CASSINRGQGEQFF. In nucleotides, the CDR3 is TGTGCCAGTAGTATAAACAGGGGGCAGGGTGAGCAGTTCTTC.

V is TRBV27 and J is TRBJ2-7; 9 nucleotides agree with TRBD2. Losses at the gene ends were 2 bases for V and 7 bases for J; bases not matched to a gene: 12. In germline, CDR1 is MNHEY, CDR2 SMNVEV (reference sequence). The CDR3 is made up of 16 amino acids. CDR3 sequence reads: CASSLVNVAGVGEQYF. The CDR3 bases are TGTGCCAGCAGTTTAGTTAACGTAGCGGGAGTGGGTGAGCAGTACTTC.

The rearrangement joins TRBV11-2 to TRBJ1-1; no reliable D call. This CDR3 spans 15 amino acids. V shed 1 base and J shed 1 base, with 10 bases lying between them. Germline CDR1 SGHAT, CDR2 FQNNGV. CDR3 DNA: TGTGCCAGCAGCTTAGTGGGGAGGGCGAACACTGAAGCTTTCTTT. This translates into CASSLVGRANTEAFF. The variable domain in full, with the rest retrieved from reference TRBV11-2 and TRBJ1-1, is EAGVAQSPRYKIIEKRQSVAFWCNPISGHATLYWYQQILGQGPKLLIQFQNNGVVDDSQLPKDRFSAERLKGVDSTLKIQPAKLEDSAVYLCASSLVGRANTEAFFGQGTRLTVV.

V and J are TRBV6-5 and TRBJ1-5; 8 bases agree with TRBD1. There are 14 residues in the CDR3. The germline V gene encodes CDR1 MNHEY and CDR2 SVGAGI. Trimming removed 6 bases from V and 5 bases from J; junction bases left unmatched: 6. The CDR3 DNA is TGTGCCAGCAGACGACAGGGGTGGGATCAGCCCCAGCATTTT. It encodes CASRRQGWDQPQHF.

The chain joins TRBV18 to TRBJ2-3; 10 bases map to TRBD2. The CDR3 length is 16 residues. With 0 bases clipped from V and 3 bases from J, the junction kept 3 bases outside the gene matches. In germline, CDR1 is KGHSH, CDR2 LQKENI. The CDR3: CASSPPALAGTDTQYF. DNA of the CDR3: TGTGCCAGCTCACCACCTGCACTAGCGGGAACAGATACGCAGTATTTT. Combining the CDR3 with reference TRBV18 and TRBJ2-3 gives the whole variable domain NAGVMQNPRHLVRRRGQEARLRCSPMKGHSHVYWYRQLPEEGLKFMVYLQKENIIDESGMPKERFSAEFPKEGPSILRIQQVVRGDSAAYFCASSPPALAGTDTQYFGPGTRLTVL.

The chain couples TRBV5-4 to TRBJ1-2; D is undetermined. The germline CDR1 and CDR2 sequences are SGHNT and YYREEE (reference sequence). This CDR3 region has 11 residues. The germline V and J ends were trimmed by 3 bases and 4 bases, with 4 bases remaining between them. This chain's CDR3 is CASSSSYGYTF. The CDR3 DNA follows: TGTGCCAGCAGCTCATCCTATGGCTACACCTTC.

The V gene is TRBV7-2, the J gene TRBJ2-7, with a possible D match to TRBD2 (5 bases). Germline V gene data show CDR1 as SGHTA and CDR2 as FQGNSA. Trimming cost V 2 bases and J 5 bases, with 10 bases left between them. The CDR3 totals 13 residues. CDR3 sequence reads: CASSLLEGNEQYF. The CDR3 nucleotides are TGTGCCAGCAGCTTATTAGAGGGTAACGAGCAGTACTTC.

A few counts support this clone. This rearrangement joins TRBV29-1 to TRBJ2-6; a possible D gene is TRBD1 (5 bases). The CDR3 is made up of 17 amino acids. V was pared by 4 bases and J by 0 bases, with 16 bases between. CDR1 SQVTM and CDR2 ANQGSEA come from the germline V gene. The CDR3 loop reads CSVGDRYSISGANVLTF. The CDR3 nucleotides are TGCAGCGTTGGCGACAGATACAGCATCTCTGGGGCCAACGTCCTGACTTTC.